The rows below give T cell receptor beta chains drawn from one sample of a study of blood T cells in healthy people across ages. TCRdb re-called the 5' RACE reads with MiXCR, one entry per CDR3 protein. The profile shows 1.5 million to 2 million distinct CDR3 sequences, just under 50% of them singletons. Sample: blood. These receptors all stem from a woman aged 40 to 50 in good health. The conserved cysteine and the conserved F or W are not part of the CDR3 here.

>TRBJ2-3|TRBV4-2
ASSQSFTDTQY
>TRBJ2-7|TRBV11-2
ASSLRADNPRTYEQY
>TRBJ2-7|TRBV27
ASSLSPDGIYEQY
>TRBJ1-1|TRBV28
ASSLEGGIPMNTEAF
>TRBJ2-5|TRBV7-9
ASSLKDPGKETQY
>TRBJ2-3|TRBV28
ASSFFSDTDTQY
>TRBJ1-1|TRBV5-1
ASSPQGSEAF
>TRBJ2-1|TRBV6-5
ASSYEGSYNEQF
>TRBJ2-1|TRBV6-2/TRBV6-3
ASSRHPGNEQF
>TRBJ1-6|TRBV7-9
ASSLPFQGSYNSPLH
>TRBJ2-1|TRBV27
ASSLVAGPPNEQF
>TRBJ1-2|TRBV12-3/TRBV12-4
ASSSRGRGYT
>TRBJ1-1|TRBV29-1
SVERLRETEAF
>TRBJ1-2|TRBV6-5
ASSYSFEGANYGYT
>TRBJ2-1|TRBV12-3/TRBV12-4
ASSLVIGQWQEQF
>TRBJ2-7|TRBV7-2
ASSRGIYEQY